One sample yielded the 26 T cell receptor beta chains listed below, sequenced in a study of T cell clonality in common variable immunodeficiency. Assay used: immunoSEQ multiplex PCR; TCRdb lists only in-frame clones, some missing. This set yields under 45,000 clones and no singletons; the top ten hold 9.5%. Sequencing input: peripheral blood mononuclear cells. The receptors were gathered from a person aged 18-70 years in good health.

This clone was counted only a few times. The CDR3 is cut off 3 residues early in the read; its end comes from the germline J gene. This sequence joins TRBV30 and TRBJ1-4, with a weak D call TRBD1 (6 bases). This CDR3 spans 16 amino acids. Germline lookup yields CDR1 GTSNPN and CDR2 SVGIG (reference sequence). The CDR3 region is CAWRAGASSYNSPLFF. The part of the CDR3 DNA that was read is TGTGCCTGGAGGGCGGGGGCCAGCTCCTATAATTCACCA.

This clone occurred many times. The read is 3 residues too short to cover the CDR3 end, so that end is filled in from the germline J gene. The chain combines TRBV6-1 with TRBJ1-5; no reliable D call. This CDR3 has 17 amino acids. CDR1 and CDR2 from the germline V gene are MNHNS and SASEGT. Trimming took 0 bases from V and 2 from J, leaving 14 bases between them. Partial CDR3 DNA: TGTGCCAGCAGTGAAGCCTCCTATCCTGCTGGCAATCAGCCC. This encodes CASSEASYPAGNQP. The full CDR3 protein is CASSEASYPAGNQPQHF.

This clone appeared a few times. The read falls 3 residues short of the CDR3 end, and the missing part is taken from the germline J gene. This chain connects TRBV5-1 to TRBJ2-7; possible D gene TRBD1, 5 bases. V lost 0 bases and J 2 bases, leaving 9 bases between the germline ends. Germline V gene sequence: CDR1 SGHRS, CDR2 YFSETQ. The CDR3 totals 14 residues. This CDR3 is CASSLGQQAYEQYF. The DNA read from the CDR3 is TGCGCCAGCAGCTTGGGACAGCAAGCCTACGAG.

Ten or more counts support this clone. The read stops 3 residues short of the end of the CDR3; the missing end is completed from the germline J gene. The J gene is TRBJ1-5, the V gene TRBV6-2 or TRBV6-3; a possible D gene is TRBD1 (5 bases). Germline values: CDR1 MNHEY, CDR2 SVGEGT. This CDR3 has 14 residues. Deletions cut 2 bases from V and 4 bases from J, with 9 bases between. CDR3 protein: CASSYGSGNQPQHF. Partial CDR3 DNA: TGTGCCAGCAGTTACGGGTCAGGGAATCAGCCC.

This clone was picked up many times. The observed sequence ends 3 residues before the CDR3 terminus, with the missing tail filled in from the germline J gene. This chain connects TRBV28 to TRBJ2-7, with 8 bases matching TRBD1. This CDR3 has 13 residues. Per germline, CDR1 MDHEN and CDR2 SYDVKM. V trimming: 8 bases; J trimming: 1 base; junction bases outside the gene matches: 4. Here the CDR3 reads CASCGQGSYEQYF. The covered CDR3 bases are TGTGCCAGCTGCGGACAGGGATCCTACGAG.

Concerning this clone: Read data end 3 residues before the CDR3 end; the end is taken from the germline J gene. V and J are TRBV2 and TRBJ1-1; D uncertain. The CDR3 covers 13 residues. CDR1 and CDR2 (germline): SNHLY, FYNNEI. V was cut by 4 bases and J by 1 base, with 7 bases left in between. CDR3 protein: CASSVTQNTEAFF. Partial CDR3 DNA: TGTGCCAGCAGTGTTACTCAGAACACTGAA.

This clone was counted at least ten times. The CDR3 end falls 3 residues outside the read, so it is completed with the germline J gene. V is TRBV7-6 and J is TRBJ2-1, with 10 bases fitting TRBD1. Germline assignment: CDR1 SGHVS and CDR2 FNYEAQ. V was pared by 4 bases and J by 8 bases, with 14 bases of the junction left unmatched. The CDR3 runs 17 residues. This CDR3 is CASSSPLSGTGVDEQFF. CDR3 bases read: TGTGCCAGCAGCTCCCCGCTCTCCGGGACAGGGGTGGATGAG.

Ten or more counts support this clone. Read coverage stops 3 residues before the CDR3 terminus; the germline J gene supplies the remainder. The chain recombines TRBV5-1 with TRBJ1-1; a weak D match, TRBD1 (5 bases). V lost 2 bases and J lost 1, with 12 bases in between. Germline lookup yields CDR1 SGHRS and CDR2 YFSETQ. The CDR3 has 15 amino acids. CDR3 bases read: TGCGCCAGCAGCTTCTACCAGGGTTCGAACACTGAA. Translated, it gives CASSFYQGSNTE. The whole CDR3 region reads CASSFYQGSNTEAFF.

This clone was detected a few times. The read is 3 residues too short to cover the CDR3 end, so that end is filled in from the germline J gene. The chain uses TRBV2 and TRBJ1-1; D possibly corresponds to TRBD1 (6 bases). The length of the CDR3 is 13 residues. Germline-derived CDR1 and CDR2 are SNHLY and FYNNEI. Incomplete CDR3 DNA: TGTGCCAGCGGAGAGGGGGAAGTTCATGGA. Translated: CASGEGEVHG. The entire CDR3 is CASGEGEVHGAFF. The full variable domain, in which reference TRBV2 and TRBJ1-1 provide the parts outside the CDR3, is EPEVTQTPSHQVTQMGQEVILRCVPISNHLYFYWYRQILGQKVEFLVSFYNNEISEKSEIFDDQFSVERPDGSNFTLKIRSTKLEDSAMYFCASGEGEVHGAFFGQGTRLTVV.

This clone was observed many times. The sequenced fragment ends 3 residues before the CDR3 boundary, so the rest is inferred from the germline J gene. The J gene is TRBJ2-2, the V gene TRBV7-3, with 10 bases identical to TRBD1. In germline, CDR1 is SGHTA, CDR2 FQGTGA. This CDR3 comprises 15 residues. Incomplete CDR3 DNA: TGTGCCAGCAGCGCCGGGACAGGGGTTAATGAAAAG. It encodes CASSAGTGVNEK. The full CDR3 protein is CASSAGTGVNEKLFF.

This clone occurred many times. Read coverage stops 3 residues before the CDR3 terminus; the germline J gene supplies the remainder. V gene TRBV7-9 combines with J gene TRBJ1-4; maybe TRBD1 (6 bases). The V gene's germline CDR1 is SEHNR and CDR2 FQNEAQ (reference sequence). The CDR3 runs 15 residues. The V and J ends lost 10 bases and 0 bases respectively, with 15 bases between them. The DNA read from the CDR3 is TGTGCCACCTCCCCTGGGGGCCCAACTAATGAAAAA. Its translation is CATSPGGPTNEK. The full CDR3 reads CATSPGGPTNEKLFF.

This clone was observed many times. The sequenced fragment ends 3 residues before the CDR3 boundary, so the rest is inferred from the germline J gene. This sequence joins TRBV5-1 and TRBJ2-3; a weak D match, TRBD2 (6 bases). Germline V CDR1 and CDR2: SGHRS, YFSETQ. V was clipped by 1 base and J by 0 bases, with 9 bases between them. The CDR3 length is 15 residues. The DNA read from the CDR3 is TGCGCCAGCAGCTTGACTGGGACTAGCACAGATACG. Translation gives CASSLTGTSTDT. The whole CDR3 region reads CASSLTGTSTDTQYF. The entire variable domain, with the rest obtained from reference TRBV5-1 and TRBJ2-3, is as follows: KAGVTQTPRYLIKTRGQQVTLSCSPISGHRSVSWYQQTPGQGLQFLFEYFSETQRNKGNFPGRFSGRQFSNSRSEMNVSTLELGDSALYLCASSLTGTSTDTQYFGPGTRLTVL.

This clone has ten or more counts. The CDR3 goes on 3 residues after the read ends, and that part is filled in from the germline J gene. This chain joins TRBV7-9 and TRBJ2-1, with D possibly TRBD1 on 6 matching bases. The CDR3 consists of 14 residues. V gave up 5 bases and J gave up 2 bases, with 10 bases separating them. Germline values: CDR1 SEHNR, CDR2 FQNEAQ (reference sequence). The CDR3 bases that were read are TGTGCCAGCAGCCATAAGGGGGCCTACAATGAG. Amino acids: CASSHKGAYNE. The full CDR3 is CASSHKGAYNEQFF.

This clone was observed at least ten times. CDR3 amino acids: CASIPADKTTIGYTF. The CDR3 DNA, read in part, is TGTGCCAGCATCCCGGCGGACAAAACTACTATCGGC. V gene TRBV7-9 combines with J gene TRBJ1-2; a possible D gene is TRBD1 (5 bases). The missing CDR3 end, 3 residues past where the read stops, is filled in from the germline J gene. The CDR3 is made up of 15 amino acids. The germline gives CDR1 SEHNR, CDR2 FQNEAQ (reference sequence).

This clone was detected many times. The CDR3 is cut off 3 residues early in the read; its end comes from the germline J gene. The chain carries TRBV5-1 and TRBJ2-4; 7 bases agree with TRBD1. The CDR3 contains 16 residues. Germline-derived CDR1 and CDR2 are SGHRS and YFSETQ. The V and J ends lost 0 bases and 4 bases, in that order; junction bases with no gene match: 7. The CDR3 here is CASSLGRGQAKNIQYF. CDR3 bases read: TGCGCCAGCAGCTTGGGTCGTGGACAGGCTAAAAACATT. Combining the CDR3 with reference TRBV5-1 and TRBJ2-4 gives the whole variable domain KAGVTQTPRYLIKTRGQQVTLSCSPISGHRSVSWYQQTPGQGLQFLFEYFSETQRNKGNFPGRFSGRQFSNSRSEMNVSTLELGDSALYLCASSLGRGQAKNIQYFGAGTRLSVL.

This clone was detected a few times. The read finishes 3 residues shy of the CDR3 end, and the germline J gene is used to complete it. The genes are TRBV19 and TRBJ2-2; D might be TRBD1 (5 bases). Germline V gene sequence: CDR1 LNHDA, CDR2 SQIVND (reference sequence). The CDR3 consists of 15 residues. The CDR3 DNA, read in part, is TGTGCCAGTAGTATCTTGCTCTCTGGGGCCAACGTG. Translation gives CASSILLSGANV. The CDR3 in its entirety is CASSILLSGANVLFF.

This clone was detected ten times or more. CDR3 amino acids: CSARVPSGFSYEQYF. The CDR3 bases that were read are TGCAGTGCTAGAGTACCTAGCGGCTTCTCCTACGAG. The chain joins TRBV20-1 to TRBJ2-7, with 7 bases that match TRBD2. Sequencing ends 3 residues short of the CDR3 end; the germline J gene provides the rest. Germline V gives CDR1 DFQATT, CDR2 SNEGSKA (reference sequence). Trimming cost V 1 base and J 0 bases; bases outside gene matches: 6. The CDR3 has 15 residues.

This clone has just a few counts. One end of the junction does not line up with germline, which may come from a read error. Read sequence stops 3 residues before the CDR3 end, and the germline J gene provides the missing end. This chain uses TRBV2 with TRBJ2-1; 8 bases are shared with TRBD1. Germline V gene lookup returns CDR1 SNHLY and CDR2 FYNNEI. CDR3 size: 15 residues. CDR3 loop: CVSREQGASYNEQFF. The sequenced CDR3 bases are TGTGTCAGCAGAGAGCAGGGGGCCTCCTACAATGAG.

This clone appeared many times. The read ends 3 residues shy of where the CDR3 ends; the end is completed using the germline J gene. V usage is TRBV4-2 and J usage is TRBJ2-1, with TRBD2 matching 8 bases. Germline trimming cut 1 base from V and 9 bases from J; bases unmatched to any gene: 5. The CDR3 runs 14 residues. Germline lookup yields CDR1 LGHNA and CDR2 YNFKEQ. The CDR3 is CASSQGPAGGEQFF. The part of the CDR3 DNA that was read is TGTGCCAGCAGCCAAGGACCCGCGGGGGGTGAG.

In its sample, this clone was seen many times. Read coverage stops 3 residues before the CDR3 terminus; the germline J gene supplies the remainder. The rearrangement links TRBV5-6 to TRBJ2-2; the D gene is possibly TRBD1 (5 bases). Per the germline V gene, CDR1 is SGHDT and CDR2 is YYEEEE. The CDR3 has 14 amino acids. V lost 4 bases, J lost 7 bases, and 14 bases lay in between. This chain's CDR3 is CASSTLGVDGELFF. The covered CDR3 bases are TGTGCCAGCAGCACGCTAGGGGTGGACGGGGAG.

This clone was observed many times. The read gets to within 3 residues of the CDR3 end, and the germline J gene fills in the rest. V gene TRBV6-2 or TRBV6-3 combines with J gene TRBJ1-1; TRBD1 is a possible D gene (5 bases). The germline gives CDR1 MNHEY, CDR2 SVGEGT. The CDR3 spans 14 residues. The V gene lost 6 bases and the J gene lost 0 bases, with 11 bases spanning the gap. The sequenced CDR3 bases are TGTGCCAGCAGGGGTCAGGACATGAACACTGAA. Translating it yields CASRGQDMNTE. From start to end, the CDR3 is CASRGQDMNTEAFF.

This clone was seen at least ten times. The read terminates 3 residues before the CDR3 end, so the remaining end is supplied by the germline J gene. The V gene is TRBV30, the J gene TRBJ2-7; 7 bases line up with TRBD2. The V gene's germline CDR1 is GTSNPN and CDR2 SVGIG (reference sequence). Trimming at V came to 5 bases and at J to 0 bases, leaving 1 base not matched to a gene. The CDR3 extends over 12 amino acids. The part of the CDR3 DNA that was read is TGTGCCTGGGCGGGGGACTCCTACGAG. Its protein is CAWAGDSYE. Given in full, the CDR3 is CAWAGDSYEQYF.

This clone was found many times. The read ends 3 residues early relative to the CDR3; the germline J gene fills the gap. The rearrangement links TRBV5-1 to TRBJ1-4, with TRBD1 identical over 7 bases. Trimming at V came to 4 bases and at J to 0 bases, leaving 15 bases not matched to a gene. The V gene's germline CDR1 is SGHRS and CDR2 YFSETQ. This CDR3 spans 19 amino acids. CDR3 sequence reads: CASSPDQGQILTTNEKLFF. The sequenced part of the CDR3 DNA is TGCGCCAGCAGCCCGGATCAGGGACAGATACTTACAACTAATGAAAAA.

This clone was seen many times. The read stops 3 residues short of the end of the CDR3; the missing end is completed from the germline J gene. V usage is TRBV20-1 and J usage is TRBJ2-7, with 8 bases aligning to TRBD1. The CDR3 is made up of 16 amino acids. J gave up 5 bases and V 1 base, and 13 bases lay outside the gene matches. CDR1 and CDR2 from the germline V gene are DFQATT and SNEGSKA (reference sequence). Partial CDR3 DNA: TGCAGTGCTAGAGGAGGGTCCCAGGGGGCGGGCAACGAG. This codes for CSARGGSQGAGNE. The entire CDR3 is CSARGGSQGAGNEQYF.

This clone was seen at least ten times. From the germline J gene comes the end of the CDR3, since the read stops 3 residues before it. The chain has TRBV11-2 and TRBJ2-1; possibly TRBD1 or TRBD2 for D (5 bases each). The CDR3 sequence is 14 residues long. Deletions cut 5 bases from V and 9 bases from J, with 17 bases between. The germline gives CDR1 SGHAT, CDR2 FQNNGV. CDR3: CASSPDRGVTEQFF. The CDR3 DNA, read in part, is TGTGCCAGCAGCCCCGATAGGGGAGTGACTGAG.

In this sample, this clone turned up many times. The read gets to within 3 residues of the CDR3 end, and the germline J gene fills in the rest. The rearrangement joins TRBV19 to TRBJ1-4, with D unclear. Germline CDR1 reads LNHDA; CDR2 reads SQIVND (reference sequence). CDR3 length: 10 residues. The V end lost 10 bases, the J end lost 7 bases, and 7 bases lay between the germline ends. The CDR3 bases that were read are TGTGCCACCTCGGGTGAAAAA. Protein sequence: CATSGEK. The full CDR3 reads CATSGEKLFF.